A selection of T cell receptor beta chains follows, all from one sample in a study of T cells after yellow fever vaccination. TCRdb itself ran the 5' RACE reads through MiXCR, one entry per CDR3 protein. The sample includes some 600,000 distinct CDR3 sequences, more than 9% of them seen just once. Source: PBMCs, taken on the day of the yellow fever booster vaccination. These receptors were taken from a man aged 25 to 40 who received the YFV17D yellow fever vaccine. Each CDR3 is given with its conserved first and last residue. A D gene is named only where the DNA matches it firmly. Some rows have no size entry. The others give once, few or many, or a class for an expanded clone.

>TRBJ1-1|12|-|TRBV5-6|-
TGTGCCAGCAACCAGGGTGGGGAAATCGCTTTCTTT
CASNQGGEIAFF
>TRBJ2-3|17|many|TRBV3-1|-
TGTGCCAGCAGCCAAGATTTGCTAGCTGGCCCCACAGATACGCAGTATTTT
CASSQDLLAGPTDTQYF
>TRBJ2-6|14|few|TRBV29-1|-
TGCAGCGCCACCGGGTCTGGCGGGGCCAACGTCCTGACTTTC
CSATGSGGANVLTF
>TRBJ2-4|16|-|TRBV7-2|TRBD2
TGTGCCAGCAGCTTAGCGCGGAGCGGGAGGTTAGACATTCAGTACTTC
CASSLARSGRLDIQYF
>TRBJ2-7|13|-|TRBV27|-
TGTGCCAGCGGCCTTGTCGGTCGGCTCGAGCAGTACTTC
CASGLVGRLEQYF
>TRBJ2-7|13|many|TRBV7-2|-
TGTGCCAGCAGCATCGGGCCCGGAGACGAGCAGTACTTC
CASSIGPGDEQYF
>TRBJ2-5|15|-|TRBV20-1|TRBD2
TGCAGTGCTAGAGGCGCTAGCGGAGCCCAAGAGACCCAGTACTTC
CSARGASGAQETQYF
>TRBJ2-7|13|many|TRBV20-1|TRBD2
TGCAGTGCTGAGACTAGCGGGAACTACGAGCAGTACTTC
CSAETSGNYEQYF
>TRBJ2-3|16|-|TRBV11-2|TRBD2
TGTGCCAGCAGCTCGGGGGACGGGAGGGCCCCAGATACGCAGTATTTT
CASSSGDGRAPDTQYF
>TRBJ1-1|15|many|TRBV29-1|TRBD1
TGCAGCGTTGCCTCGGACAGGGGGTGGAACACTGAAGCTTTCTTT
CSVASDRGWNTEAFF
>TRBJ2-5|16|-|TRBV7-9|-
TGTGCCAGCAGCTTGAGCGGGCAAGGGCCCAGGGAGACCCAGTACTTC
CASSLSGQGPRETQYF
>TRBJ2-7|12|-|TRBV6-4|-
TGTGCCAGCCAACTAGTCTCCTACGAGCAGTACTTC
CASQLVSYEQYF
>TRBJ2-5|14|few|TRBV12-5|-
TGTGCTAGTGGTTACCCGGGACTTCAGGAGACCCAGTACTTC
CASGYPGLQETQYF